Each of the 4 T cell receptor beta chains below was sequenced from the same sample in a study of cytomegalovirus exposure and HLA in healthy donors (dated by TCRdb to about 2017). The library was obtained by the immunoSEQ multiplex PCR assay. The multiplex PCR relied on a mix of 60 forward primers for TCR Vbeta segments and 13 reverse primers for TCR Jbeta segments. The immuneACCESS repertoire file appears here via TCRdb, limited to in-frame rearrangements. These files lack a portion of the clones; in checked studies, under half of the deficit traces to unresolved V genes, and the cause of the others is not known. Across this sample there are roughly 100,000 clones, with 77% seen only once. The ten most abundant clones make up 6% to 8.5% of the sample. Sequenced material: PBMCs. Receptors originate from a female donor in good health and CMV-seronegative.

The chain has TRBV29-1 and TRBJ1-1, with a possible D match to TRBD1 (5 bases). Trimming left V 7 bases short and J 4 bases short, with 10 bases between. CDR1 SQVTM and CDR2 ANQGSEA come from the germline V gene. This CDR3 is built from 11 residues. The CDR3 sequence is CSAEGVTEAFF. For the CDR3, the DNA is TGCAGCGCCGAAGGGGTCACTGAAGCTTTCTTT.

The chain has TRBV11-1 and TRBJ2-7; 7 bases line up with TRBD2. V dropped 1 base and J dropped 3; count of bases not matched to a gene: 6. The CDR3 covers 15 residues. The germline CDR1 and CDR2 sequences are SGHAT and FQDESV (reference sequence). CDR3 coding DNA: TGTGCCAGCAGCTTAGACGGGGGGTCATACTACGAGCAGTACTTC. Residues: CASSLDGGSYYEQYF.

This chain's CDR3 is CAISESISGREGKKGQFF. In DNA form, the CDR3 reads TGTGCCATCAGTGAGTCCATATCGGGACGGGAGGGCAAGAAGGGGCAGTTCTTC. The J gene is TRBJ2-1, the V gene TRBV10-3, with 8 bases identical to TRBD2. CDR3 length: 18 amino acids. Germline trimming cut 0 bases from V and 12 bases from J; bases unmatched to any gene: 19. The germline V gene encodes CDR1 ENHRY and CDR2 SYGVKD.

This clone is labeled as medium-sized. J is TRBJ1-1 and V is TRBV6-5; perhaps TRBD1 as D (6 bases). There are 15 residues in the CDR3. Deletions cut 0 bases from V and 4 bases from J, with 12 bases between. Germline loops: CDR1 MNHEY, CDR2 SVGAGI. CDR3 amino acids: CASSYSGGGGTEAFF. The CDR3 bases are TGTGCCAGCAGTTACTCGGGAGGGGGAGGCACTGAAGCTTTCTTT.